This T cell receptor beta chain appears in the sequencing data of a study of CD8+ T cells in alopecia areata. The sample's treatment: oral pan-JAK inhibitor, 5-10 mg twice daily. T lymphocytes (CD4+ and CD8+) were sorted from PBMCs. CDR1 is SQVTM, CDR2 ANQGSEA, per germline. The length of the CDR3 is 12 residues. V shed 6 bases and J shed 2 bases, with 11 bases lying between them. Study-level points and caveats: Higher clonality was seen in lesional scalp than in normal scalp, especially in alopecia totalis/universalis.

Investigators isolated RNA and reverse transcribed it into cDNA to act as the sequencing template. TCRdb keeps only in-frame clones here, not all; method: immunoSEQ multiplex PCR. The sample lists roughly 190,000 clones; 45% to 75% were seen once. As for this clone: Its specificity is unknown.

The J gene is TRBJ2-7, the V gene TRBV29-1, with a possible D match to TRBD2 (6 bases). The sequence came from a human donor with alopecia areata. The sequences come from CD4+ T cells sorted from blood, collected at week 4, from a patient treated with tofacitinib. CDR3 sequence (DNA): TGCAGCGTCCGCCGCGGGACCTACGAGCAGTACTTC. Translated, it gives CSVRRGTYEQYF.